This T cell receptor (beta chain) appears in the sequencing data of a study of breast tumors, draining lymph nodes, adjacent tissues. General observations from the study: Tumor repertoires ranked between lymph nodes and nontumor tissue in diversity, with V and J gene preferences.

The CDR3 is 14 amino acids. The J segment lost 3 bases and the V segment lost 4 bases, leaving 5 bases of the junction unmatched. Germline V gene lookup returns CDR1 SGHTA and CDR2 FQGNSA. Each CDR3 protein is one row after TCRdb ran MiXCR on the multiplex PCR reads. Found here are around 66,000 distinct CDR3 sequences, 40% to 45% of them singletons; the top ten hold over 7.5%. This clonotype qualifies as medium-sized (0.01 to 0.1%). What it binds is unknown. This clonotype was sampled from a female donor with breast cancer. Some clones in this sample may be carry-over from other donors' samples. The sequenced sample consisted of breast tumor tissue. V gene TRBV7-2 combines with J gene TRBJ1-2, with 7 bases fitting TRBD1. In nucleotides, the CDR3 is TGTGCCAGCAGCTCTCGGACAGGCTACTATGGCTACACCTTC. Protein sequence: CASSSRTGYYGYTF.